This record concerns one TCR beta chain sequence. One junction end disagrees with the germline gene, perhaps due to a read error. The data were taken from a study of human T cells and chemical hapten exposure. At the level of the study: On approximately 2 cm by approximately 2 cm of upper inner arm skin, sensitization was performed with 2% DPC.

Sample time point: pre-sensitization, week 0. As for treatment: therapeutic diphenylcyclopropenone sensitization with weekly scalp DPC. Each CDR3 protein is one row after TCRdb ran MiXCR on the RACE reads. This sample yields 150,000 to 200,000 distinct CDR3 sequences, of which roughly 30% are seen a single time; approximately 3% belongs to the top ten. This CDR3 is built from 14 residues. Germline V CDR1 and CDR2: ENHRY, SYGVKD. This specimen was whole blood, taken in connection with sensitization to the hapten diphenylcyclopropenone (DPC). V is TRBV10-3 and J is TRBJ2-7; D is perhaps TRBD2 (6 bases). This sequence originates from a woman aged 30 to 39 with alopecia areata. Some clones in this sample may be carry-over from other donors' samples. CDR3 residues: CAITEVAADGEQYF. The CDR3 region has the DNA TGTGCCATCACTGAGGTAGCGGCGGACGGCGAGCAGTACTTC.